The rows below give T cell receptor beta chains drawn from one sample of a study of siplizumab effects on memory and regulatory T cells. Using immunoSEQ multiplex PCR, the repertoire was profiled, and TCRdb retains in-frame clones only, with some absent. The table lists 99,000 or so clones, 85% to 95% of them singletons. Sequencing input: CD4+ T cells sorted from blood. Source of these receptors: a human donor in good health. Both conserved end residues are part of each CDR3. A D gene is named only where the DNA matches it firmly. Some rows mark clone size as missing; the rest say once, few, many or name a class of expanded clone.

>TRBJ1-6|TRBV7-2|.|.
TGTGCCAGCAGCTTGGGAAGGGTGTCCTATAATTCACCCCTCCACTTT
CASSLGRVSYNSPLHF
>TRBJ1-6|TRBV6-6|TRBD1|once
TGTGCCAGCACCACCCGACAGGGGGTAATGGCCCTCCACTTT
CASTTRQGVMALHF
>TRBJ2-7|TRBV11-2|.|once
TGTGCCAGCAGCTTAGATAGGCAGGGCGCTCTTTACGAGCAGTACTTC
CASSLDRQGALYEQYF
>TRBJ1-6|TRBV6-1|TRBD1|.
TGTGCCAGCAGTGCGACAGGGAGGGGTTCACCCCTCCACTTT
CASSATGRGSPLHF
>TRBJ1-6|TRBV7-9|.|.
TGTGCCAGCAGCTTAGACGGAACCCTCCACTTT
CASSLDGTLHF
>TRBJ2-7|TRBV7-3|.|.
TGTGCCAGCAGCTTAACGAGGGCCCAGAGGGGAGAGCAGTACTTC
CASSLTRAQRGEQYF
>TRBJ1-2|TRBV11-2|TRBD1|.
TGTGCCAGCAGCTTAATCGGGACAGGGGACTATGGCTACACCTTC
CASSLIGTGDYGYTF
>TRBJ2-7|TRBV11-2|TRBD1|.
TGTGCCAGCAGCACACAGGGACAGGGCCGCGAGCAGTACTTC
CASSTQGQGREQYF
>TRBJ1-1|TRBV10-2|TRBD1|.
TGCGCCAGCAGTGAAACAGGGGGCAGGGCTGAAGCTTTCTTT
CASSETGGRAEAFF
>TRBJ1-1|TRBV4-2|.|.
TGTGCCAGCAGCCAAGAGGATCGTCGGGACACTGAAGCTTTCTTT
CASSQEDRRDTEAFF
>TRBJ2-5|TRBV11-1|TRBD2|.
TGTGCCAGCAGCTCCCTGTTCCCGGGACTAGCGCCACAAGAGACCCAGTACTTC
CASSSLFPGLAPQETQYF
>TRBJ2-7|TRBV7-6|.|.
TGTGCCAGCAGCCGTGGCCTGAGCGACGAGCAGTACTTC
CASSRGLSDEQYF
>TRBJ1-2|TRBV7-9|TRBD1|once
TGTGCCAGCAGCTCCCTGTATGATCAGGGGGGAATTGATGGCTACACCTTC
CASSSLYDQGGIDGYTF
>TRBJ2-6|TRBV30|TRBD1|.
TGTGCCGGGACAGGTGGCTCTGGGGCCAACGTCCTGACTTTC
CAGTGGSGANVLTF
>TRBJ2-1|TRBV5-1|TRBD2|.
TGCGCCAGCACACTAGCGGGGTTAACCGATGAGCAGTTCTTC
CASTLAGLTDEQFF
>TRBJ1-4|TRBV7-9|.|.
TGTGCCAGCAGCTTATCGGCCGGGGCCGGGGAAAAACTGTTTTTT
CASSLSAGAGEKLFF
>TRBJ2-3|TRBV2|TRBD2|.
TGTGCCAGCCTACCTGGGCTAGCGGGGATCCTTGGGACAGATACGCAGTATTTT
CASLPGLAGILGTDTQYF
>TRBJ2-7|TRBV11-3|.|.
TGTGCCAGCAGCTTAGATCGGCTAGCAATCTACGAGCAGTACTTC
CASSLDRLAIYEQYF
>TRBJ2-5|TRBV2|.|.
TGTGCCAGCAGTGAAAGAGAGGCAAGGGAGACCCAGTACTTC
CASSEREARETQYF
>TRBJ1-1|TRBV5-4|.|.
TGTGCCAGCAGCCCGGCAGGGGCAATGAACACTGAAGCTTTCTTT
CASSPAGAMNTEAFF
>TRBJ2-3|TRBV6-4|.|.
TGTGCCAGCAGTGAGTGGGGGAGAGGGTCAGATACGCAGTATTTT
CASSEWGRGSDTQYF
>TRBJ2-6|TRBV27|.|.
TGTGCCAGCACAGGGGCCGGGGCCAACGTCCTGACTTTC
CASTGAGANVLTF
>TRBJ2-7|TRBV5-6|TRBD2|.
TGTGCCAGCAGCTGGATAGCGGGGTCCTACGAGCAGTACTTC
CASSWIAGSYEQYF
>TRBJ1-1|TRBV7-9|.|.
TGTGCCAGCAGCTTCGGTCGGAACACTGAAGCTTTCTTT
CASSFGRNTEAFF
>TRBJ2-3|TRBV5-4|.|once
TGTGCCAGCAGCTTGGATCCTGCTTTCACAGATACGCAGTATTTT
CASSLDPAFTDTQYF
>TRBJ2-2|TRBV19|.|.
TGTGCCAGTAGTATCCCCCGACTGTTGAACACCGGGGAGCTGTTTTTT
CASSIPRLLNTGELFF
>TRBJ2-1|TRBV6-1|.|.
TGTGCCAGCAGTCTCGTGGGTTTCTACAATGAGCAGTTCTTC
CASSLVGFYNEQFF
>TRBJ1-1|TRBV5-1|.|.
TGCGCCAGCAGTAACCAGGGCGATAACACTGAAGCTTTCTTT
CASSNQGDNTEAFF